Included here is one TCR beta chain sequence, with context. Among the patients, aged 18 to 65, hyperthyroidism was newly diagnosed and had lasted under 2 months. The PBMCs were taken from over 9.5 ml of fresh peripheral blood. V lost 8 bases, J lost 5 bases, and 18 bases lay in between. This CDR3 spans 15 amino acids. This entry comes from a study of T cells in Graves' hyperthyroidism and ophthalmopathy. Turning to the study itself: Blood was drawn when the patient was first diagnosed and still untreated.

What was amplified from RNA transcripts were TCR beta CDR3 regions. Initially, a first-round RT-PCR of the TCR CDR3 employed the HTBI primer set. Using its own MiXCR run on the multiplex PCR reads, TCRdb lists one record per CDR3 protein. Seen here are under 550,000 distinct CDR3 sequences, 12% to 15% observed once, and the top ten hold about 5%. Sequencing was done on a sample of blood. The rearrangement joins TRBV12-3 or TRBV12-4 to TRBJ2-2; perhaps TRBD2 as D (7 bases). The clonotype comes from a woman between 18 and 29 years old with Graves' hyperthyroidism. The CDR3 nucleotides are TGTGCCAGCGTTTTAGGGGGGGAAAGAACCGGGGAGCTGTTTTTT. The encoded protein is CASVLGGERTGELFF.